This TCR beta chain was captured by sequencing in a study of technical replicates of blood from a handful of donors. V dropped 3 bases and J dropped 3; count of bases not matched to a gene: 5. The CDR3 extends over 14 amino acids. In germline, CDR1 is LNHDA, CDR2 SQIVND (reference sequence). TCRdb's table, derived via immunoSEQ multiplex PCR, lists solely in-frame clones and lacks some. Here the sample spans approximately 74,000 clones, about 98% being singletons. Sequencing was carried out using T cells isolated from PBMCs. The rearrangement joins TRBV19 to TRBJ2-7; 7 bases align to TRBD1. This receptor was identified in a human donor in good health. CDR3 protein: CASSIRDSVYEQYF. CDR3 sequence (DNA): TGTGCCAGTAGTATTCGGGACAGCGTCTACGAGCAGTACTTC.